The next 11 T cell receptor beta chains were all read from a single sample in a study of blood T cell repertoires in COVID-19. Method: immunoSEQ multiplex PCR; TCRdb's copy keeps in-frame clones and lacks some. The sample carries approximately 250,000 clones, 88% recorded once. The material sequenced was PBMCs or T cells enriched from blood (not recorded which). Receptors were obtained from a woman between 40 and 55 years old with acute COVID-19.

V usage is TRBV9 and J usage is TRBJ2-5; 13 nucleotides align to TRBD2. The CDR3 spans 15 residues. The germline gives CDR1 SGDLS, CDR2 YYNGEE. Germline trimming cut 3 bases from V and 5 bases from J; bases unmatched to any gene: 4. The CDR3 loop reads CASSAGLAGFETQYF. The CDR3 coding sequence is TGTGCCAGCAGCGCGGGACTAGCGGGGTTTGAGACCCAGTACTTC.

The rearrangement joins TRBV5-6 to TRBJ1-1; 10 bases line up with TRBD1. The junction had 2 bases not matched to a gene; V was cut back by 2 bases and J by 4 bases. The germline CDR1 and CDR2 sequences are SGHDT and YYEEEE. The CDR3 covers 14 residues. CDR3 amino acids: CASSFWTGGTEAFF. CDR3 DNA: TGTGCCAGCAGCTTCTGGACAGGGGGCACTGAAGCTTTCTTT.

J is TRBJ2-1 and V is TRBV7-2, with 8 bases identical to TRBD1. The V segment lost 7 bases and the J segment 7 bases; nucleotides outside the gene matches: 12. Germline CDR1 and CDR2: SGHTA and FQGNSA. The CDR3 is 15 residues long. The CDR3 is CASTIGRQGSNEQFF. CDR3 nucleotides: TGTGCCAGCACCATCGGGAGACAGGGGTCGAATGAGCAGTTCTTC.

The chain employs TRBV19 and TRBJ2-5; D possibly corresponds to TRBD2 (6 bases). CDR3 size: 13 residues. The germline gives CDR1 LNHDA, CDR2 SQIVND (reference sequence). V was trimmed by 3 bases and J by 5 bases, leaving 10 bases between them. The CDR3 region is CASSMVRGETQYF. The CDR3 bases are TGTGCCAGTAGTATGGTTCGGGGGGAGACCCAGTACTTC.

The chain links TRBV4-3 to TRBJ1-6; 7 positions match TRBD1. Germline loops: CDR1 LGHNA, CDR2 YSLEER. This CDR3 comprises 17 residues. Unmatched junction bases numbered 8, after V lost 0 bases and J lost 6 bases. The CDR3 here is CASSQENWGQSNSPLHF. For the CDR3, the DNA is TGCGCCAGCAGCCAAGAAAACTGGGGACAGAGTAATTCACCCCTCCACTTT.

The chain employs TRBV5-1 and TRBJ1-1; 7 positions match TRBD1. V lost 4 bases and J lost 2; bases outside the gene matches: 11. Germline CDR1 and CDR2: SGHRS and YFSETQ. This CDR3 has 16 amino acids. The CDR3 coding sequence is TGCGCCAGCAGCCGAGAGTCAGGGGGACTTAACACTGAAGCTTTCTTT. Amino acid sequence: CASSRESGGLNTEAFF.

The gene calls are TRBV6-4 and TRBJ2-1, with TRBD2 as a possible D gene (5 bases). Germline V lookup: CDR1 MRHNA, CDR2 SNTAGT. This CDR3 has 13 amino acids. V was trimmed by 5 bases and J by 4 bases, leaving 9 bases between them. CDR3 residues: CASSTGEYNEQFF. The CDR3 DNA reads as TGTGCCAGCAGTACCGGGGAGTACAATGAGCAGTTCTTC.

The chain employs TRBV11-2 and TRBJ2-7; a weak D match, TRBD2 (6 bases). The CDR3 runs to 15 residues. Trimming took off 3 bases at V and 1 base at J, with 13 bases between the two ends. Germline-derived CDR1 and CDR2 are SGHAT and FQNNGV. The CDR3 coding sequence is TGTGCCAGCAGCTTTGACGGGAGCGGATCCTACGAGCAGTACGTC. Its translation: CASSFDGSGSYEQYV.

This clone was seen only a few times. The chain uses TRBV9 and TRBJ2-1, with 8 bases aligning to TRBD2. CDR3 size: 12 residues. The trim removed 4 bases at V and 10 bases at J, leaving 4 bases unmatched. CDR1 SGDLS and CDR2 YYNGEE come from the germline V gene. CDR3 residues: CASSPRGGEQFF. The CDR3 nucleotides are TGTGCCAGCAGCCCCCGCGGGGGGGAGCAGTTCTTC.

A single count supports this clone. The V gene is TRBV3-1 (or the pseudogene TRBV3-2), the J gene TRBJ1-2; D might be TRBD1 (6 bases). V shed 1 base and J shed 13 bases, with 13 bases lying between them. Germline CDR1 LGHDT, CDR2 YNNKEL (reference sequence). This CDR3 spans 12 amino acids. This CDR3 is CASSQGQAIGTF. The CDR3 DNA reads TGTGCCAGCAGCCAAGGACAGGCCATCGGCACCTTC.

The CDR3 here is CASSGGGYTF. The CDR3 DNA reads TGTGCCAGCTCGGGGGGTGGCTACACCTTC. The chain employs TRBV7-8 and TRBJ1-2, with D maybe TRBD1 (5 bases). The V end was cut by 8 bases, the J end by 7 bases, with 8 bases between. Germline lookup yields CDR1 SGHVS and CDR2 FQNEAQ. The CDR3 totals 10 residues.